This record looks at one T cell receptor beta chain sequence and its context. The entry originates in a study of technical replicates of blood from a few donors. Germline CDR1 is SGHRS and CDR2 is YFSETQ. This CDR3 region has 16 residues. The V gene end was trimmed by 1 base and the J gene end by 8 bases; junction bases not matched to a gene: 13. Some clones are missing from TCRdb's copy, which holds only in-frame ones; the method was immunoSEQ multiplex PCR. The sample has tens of thousands of clones, roughly 89% seen once. J is TRBJ1-2 and V is TRBV5-1; 8 nucleotides match TRBD1. Sequencing was carried out using PBMCs. The sequence was collected from a human donor in good health. Some clones in this sample may be carry-over from other donors' samples. CDR3 in DNA: TGCGCCAGCAGCTTGCAAGGACAGGGCTCCTCGAAGGGCTACACCTTC. Its protein is CASSLQGQGSSKGYTF.